This note documents a single T cell receptor beta chain sequence. The antigen is unknown. Germline assignment: CDR1 ENHRY and CDR2 SYGVKD. The V and J ends lost 6 bases and 7 bases, in that order; junction bases with no gene match: 8. The CDR3 has 13 residues. It was with 60 Vbeta and 13 Jbeta primers that the PCR ran. The data were produced by immunoSEQ multiplex PCR, yet TCRdb's version contains in-frame clones alone and is incomplete. The data contain about 110,000 clones, more than 9.5% of them singletons. The sample is drawn from a study of cytomegalovirus exposure and HLA in healthy donors. Overall study results and limits: Information on immune exposure was restricted to one variable (CMV serostatus).

The chain joins TRBV10-3 to TRBJ1-2, with 7 bases that match TRBD1. The sample taken for sequencing was PBMCs. This receptor was identified in a man aged 35-49 years in good health and CMV-seropositive. CDR3 nucleotides: TGTGCCATCAGCGCCAACCACAGGGGTGGCTACACCTTC. Translated, it gives CAISANHRGGYTF.